The rows below give T cell receptor beta chains drawn from one sample of a study of graft-versus-host responses after intestinal transplantation. Which antigens these TCRs recognize remains unknown. The method was immunoSEQ multiplex PCR; TCRdb's version includes in-frame clones alone and lacks a portion of them. The repertoire holds 93,000 or so clones, with roughly 93% as singletons. Specimen: unstimulated CD8+ T cells sorted from spleen or lymph node cells, collected before intestinal transplant. The receptors come from a human donor who received an intestinal transplant. Each CDR3 is given with its conserved first and last residue. D genes are given only for firm matches. Only part of the rows carry a size: once, few, many, or a class if the clone is expanded.

d_call: .; clone_size: .; j_call: TRBJ1-2; v_call: TRBV7-8; cdr3_aa: CASSSSFTTDGYTF; cdr3_nt: TGTGCCAGCAGCTCCAGCTTTACGACGGATGGCTACACCTTC
d_call: .; clone_size: .; j_call: TRBJ2-7; v_call: TRBV29-1; cdr3_aa: CSALWGEQYF; cdr3_nt: TGCAGCGCACTGTGGGGGGAGCAGTACTTC
d_call: TRBD1; clone_size: .; j_call: TRBJ1-5; v_call: TRBV7-6; cdr3_aa: CASSLGGQGSNQPQHF; cdr3_nt: TGTGCCAGCAGCTTAGGGGGACAGGGAAGCAATCAGCCCCAGCATTTT
d_call: .; clone_size: .; j_call: TRBJ1-1; v_call: TRBV5-6; cdr3_aa: CASSLIRIRGRNTEAFF; cdr3_nt: TGTGCCAGCAGCTTGATCCGTATACGGGGAAGAAACACTGAAGCTTTCTTT
d_call: TRBD1; clone_size: .; j_call: TRBJ2-7; v_call: TRBV11-2; cdr3_aa: CASSTYLKTGGNYEQYF; cdr3_nt: TGTGCCAGCAGCACCTACCTAAAAACAGGGGGGAACTACGAGCAGTACTTC
d_call: .; clone_size: .; j_call: TRBJ1-2; v_call: TRBV13; cdr3_aa: CASSSEAYNYGYTF; cdr3_nt: TGTGCCAGCAGCTCCGAGGCCTATAACTATGGCTACACCTTC
d_call: .; clone_size: .; j_call: TRBJ1-1; v_call: TRBV11-2; cdr3_aa: CASSYITGLGTEAFF; cdr3_nt: TGTGCCAGCAGCTATATTACAGGTCTAGGCACTGAAGCTTTCTTT
d_call: TRBD1; clone_size: once; j_call: TRBJ2-7; v_call: TRBV4-1; cdr3_aa: CASSQASGTEAYEQYF; cdr3_nt: TGCGCCAGCAGCCAAGCCTCGGGGACAGAAGCCTACGAGCAGTACTTC
d_call: .; clone_size: .; j_call: TRBJ2-5; v_call: TRBV10-3; cdr3_aa: CAISGGEETQYF; cdr3_nt: TGTGCCATCAGTGGGGGGGAAGAGACCCAGTACTTC
d_call: .; clone_size: .; j_call: TRBJ1-2; v_call: TRBV29-1; cdr3_aa: CSVEGGASYYGYTF; cdr3_nt: TGCAGCGTTGAAGGGGGCGCCTCTTACTATGGCTACACCTTC
d_call: TRBD1; clone_size: .; j_call: TRBJ2-3; v_call: TRBV6-1; cdr3_aa: CASSEPSAQGTDTQYF; cdr3_nt: TGTGCCAGCAGTGAACCCTCGGCACAGGGGACAGATACGCAGTATTTT
d_call: .; clone_size: .; j_call: TRBJ2-1; v_call: TRBV2; cdr3_aa: CASSEATGRPYNEQFF; cdr3_nt: TGTGCCAGCAGTGAAGCCACAGGGAGACCCTACAATGAGCAGTTCTTC
d_call: .; clone_size: .; j_call: TRBJ1-2; v_call: TRBV11-2; cdr3_aa: CASSFRGEHGYTF; cdr3_nt: TGTGCCAGCAGCTTCAGAGGGGAGCATGGCTACACCTTC
d_call: TRBD1; clone_size: .; j_call: TRBJ2-4; v_call: TRBV11-2; cdr3_aa: CASRSQGAITKNIQYF; cdr3_nt: TGTGCCAGCAGGTCACAGGGGGCAATAACCAAAAACATTCAGTACTTC
d_call: TRBD1; clone_size: few; j_call: TRBJ2-7; v_call: TRBV11-2; cdr3_aa: CASSWDSSYEQYF; cdr3_nt: TGTGCCAGCAGCTGGGACAGTTCCTACGAGCAGTACTTC
d_call: .; clone_size: .; j_call: TRBJ1-4; v_call: TRBV15; cdr3_aa: CATSRNVEYTEKLFF; cdr3_nt: TGTGCCACCAGCAGAAATGTCGAGTACACAGAAAAACTGTTTTTT
d_call: .; clone_size: .; j_call: TRBJ1-1; v_call: TRBV27; cdr3_aa: CASSLLNRREAFF; cdr3_nt: TGTGCCAGCAGTTTATTGAATAGGCGAGAAGCTTTCTTT
d_call: .; clone_size: .; j_call: TRBJ2-7; v_call: TRBV2; cdr3_aa: CATSRDISYEQYF; cdr3_nt: TGTGCCACATCCAGGGACATCTCCTACGAGCAGTACTTC
d_call: .; clone_size: once; j_call: TRBJ2-5; v_call: TRBV9; cdr3_aa: CASSHSPGLLQETQYF; cdr3_nt: TGTGCCAGCAGCCACAGTCCGGGACTCCTCCAAGAGACCCAGTACTTC
d_call: TRBD1; clone_size: .; j_call: TRBJ2-7; v_call: TRBV10-3; cdr3_aa: CAISESKLQGVQSYEQYF; cdr3_nt: TGTGCCATCAGTGAGTCCAAACTACAGGGGGTTCAGTCCTACGAGCAGTACTTC
d_call: TRBD2; clone_size: .; j_call: TRBJ2-3; v_call: TRBV27; cdr3_aa: CASTSPGGLAGLTDTQYF; cdr3_nt: TGTGCCAGCACCTCTCCGGGGGGACTAGCGGGCCTCACAGATACGCAGTATTTT
d_call: TRBD1; clone_size: .; j_call: TRBJ1-1; v_call: TRBV29-1; cdr3_aa: CSVLTGVMNTEAFF; cdr3_nt: TGCAGCGTCTTAACAGGGGTCATGAACACTGAAGCTTTCTTT
d_call: .; clone_size: .; j_call: TRBJ2-5; v_call: TRBV6-1; cdr3_aa: CASRMGQETQYF; cdr3_nt: TGTGCCAGCAGAATGGGCCAAGAGACCCAGTACTTC
d_call: .; clone_size: .; j_call: TRBJ2-5; v_call: TRBV15; cdr3_aa: CATSPPQETQYF; cdr3_nt: TGTGCCACCAGCCCCCCACAAGAGACCCAGTACTTC
d_call: TRBD1; clone_size: .; j_call: TRBJ1-2; v_call: TRBV9; cdr3_aa: CASSATAGTGYGYTF; cdr3_nt: TGTGCCAGCAGCGCCACCGCCGGGACAGGGTATGGCTACACCTTC
d_call: .; clone_size: .; j_call: TRBJ2-2; v_call: TRBV6-4; cdr3_aa: CASSTGSDTGELFF; cdr3_nt: TGTGCCAGCAGCACAGGGTCTGACACCGGGGAGCTGTTTTTT
d_call: .; clone_size: .; j_call: TRBJ2-2; v_call: TRBV5-6; cdr3_aa: CASSPSGDNTGELFF; cdr3_nt: TGTGCCAGCAGCCCTTCAGGGGACAACACCGGGGAGCTGTTTTTT
d_call: TRBD2; clone_size: .; j_call: TRBJ2-1; v_call: TRBV11-2; cdr3_aa: CASSFAGGYNEQFF; cdr3_nt: TGTGCCAGCAGCTTCGCGGGGGGTTACAATGAGCAGTTCTTC
d_call: .; clone_size: .; j_call: TRBJ2-1; v_call: TRBV15; cdr3_aa: CATSTANSGDEQFF; cdr3_nt: TGTGCCACCAGCACCGCGAACAGTGGCGATGAGCAGTTCTTC
d_call: TRBD1; clone_size: .; j_call: TRBJ1-2; v_call: TRBV6-6; cdr3_aa: CASSYLHGTEHGYTF; cdr3_nt: TGTGCCAGCAGTTATCTCCACGGGACAGAGCATGGCTACACCTTC
d_call: .; clone_size: .; j_call: TRBJ2-1; v_call: TRBV21-1; cdr3_aa: CASSKGGTAYNEQFF; cdr3_nt: TGTGCCAGCAGCAAAGGCGGGACAGCCTACAATGAGCAGTTCTTC
d_call: .; clone_size: .; j_call: TRBJ2-5; v_call: TRBV11-2; cdr3_aa: CASSVTGYQETQYF; cdr3_nt: TGTGCCAGCAGCGTTACAGGGTACCAAGAGACCCAGTACTTC
d_call: .; clone_size: once; j_call: TRBJ2-1; v_call: TRBV27; cdr3_aa: CASSYRGTPEQFF; cdr3_nt: TGTGCCAGCAGCTACCGCGGGACACCTGAGCAGTTCTTC
d_call: .; clone_size: .; j_call: TRBJ2-5; v_call: TRBV10-3; cdr3_aa: CAISGPPDQTQYF; cdr3_nt: TGTGCCATCAGCGGCCCCCCAGATCAAACCCAGTACTTC
d_call: .; clone_size: .; j_call: TRBJ1-5; v_call: TRBV30; cdr3_aa: CAWSVGGNQPQHF; cdr3_nt: TGTGCCTGGAGTGTAGGGGGAAATCAGCCCCAGCATTTT
d_call: TRBD2; clone_size: .; j_call: TRBJ2-1; v_call: TRBV25-1; cdr3_aa: CASSEWGGGARINEQFF; cdr3_nt: TGTGCCAGCAGTGAATGGGGCGGGGGGGCGCGGATCAATGAGCAGTTCTTC
d_call: TRBD2; clone_size: .; j_call: TRBJ2-7; v_call: TRBV5-4; cdr3_aa: CASSLASGEYEQYF; cdr3_nt: TGTGCCAGCAGCTTGGCTAGCGGAGAGTACGAGCAGTACTTC